Presented here are 21 T cell receptor beta chains from one specimen sequenced in a study of T cells after yellow fever vaccination. TCRdb re-called the 5' RACE reads with MiXCR, one entry per CDR3 protein. The repertoire holds some 390,000 distinct CDR3 sequences, with 18% as singletons. Sample: PBMCs, taken before the yellow fever booster vaccination. Every receptor here comes from a man aged 18 to 29 who received the YFV17D yellow fever vaccine.

The CDR3 sequence is CASSYPGLAGGYNEQFF. DNA of the CDR3: TGTGCCAGCAGCTACCCAGGACTAGCGGGGGGATACAATGAGCAGTTCTTC. The V and J genes are TRBV5-5 and TRBJ2-1; 14 bases are a match to TRBD2. Per the germline V gene, CDR1 is SGHKS and CDR2 is YYEKEE (reference sequence). CDR3 size: 17 residues. Germline trimming cut 3 bases from V and 4 bases from J; bases unmatched to any gene: 6. The entire variable domain, with the rest obtained from reference TRBV5-5 and TRBJ2-1, is as follows: DAGVTQSPTHLIKTRGQQVTLRCSPISGHKSVSWYQQVLGQGPQFIFQYYEKEERGRGNFPDRFSARQFPNYSSELNVNALLLGDSALYLCASSYPGLAGGYNEQFFGPGTRLTVL.

This clonotype was found many times. This chain links TRBV7-6 with TRBJ1-1, with TRBD1 matching over 7 bases. The germline gives CDR1 SGHVS, CDR2 FNYEAQ. The length of the CDR3 is 14 residues. J was trimmed by 1 base and V by 5 bases; bases with no gene match: 4. The CDR3 DNA is TGTGCCAGCAGCCTGACAGGGCCGAACACTGAAGCTTTCTTT. Protein product: CASSLTGPNTEAFF.

Only a few counts were recorded for this clonotype. The chain links TRBV7-3 to TRBJ1-2; a weak D match, TRBD1 (5 bases). V was shortened by 5 bases and J by 5 bases, with 18 bases between the two germline ends. Germline CDR1 is SGHTA and CDR2 is FQGTGA. The CDR3 has 15 residues. CDR3 amino acids: CASSVSGTGVYGYTF. The CDR3 DNA is TGTGCCAGCAGCGTTTCCGGGACTGGCGTTTATGGCTACACCTTC.

This clonotype was recorded a few times. The gene calls are TRBV7-6 and TRBJ1-5, with D tentatively TRBD1 (6 bases). Germline-derived CDR1 and CDR2 are SGHVS and FNYEAQ. The CDR3 runs 13 residues. Deletions cut 5 bases from V and 4 bases from J, with 9 bases between. DNA for the CDR3: TGTGCCAGCAGCCCAGGGGTGAATCAGCCCCAGCATTTT. Translation gives CASSPGVNQPQHF.

CDR3 nucleotides: TGTGCCAGCAGTTTCAGGGAGTCCTATGGCTACACCTTC. Translating gives CASSFRESYGYTF. V is TRBV28 and J is TRBJ1-2; maybe TRBD1 (5 bases). Between the trimmed V and J ends, which lost 3 bases and 4 bases, there was a span of 9 bases. Germline V gene sequence: CDR1 MDHEN, CDR2 SYDVKM. The length of the CDR3 is 13 residues.

The chain joins TRBV12-3 or TRBV12-4 to TRBJ2-1; D gene ambiguous. V was shortened by 4 bases and J by 5 bases, with 6 bases between the two germline ends. The CDR3 loop spans 12 amino acids. The CDR3 DNA is TGTGCCAGCAGTTCAAGCCACAATGAGCAGTTCTTC. Residues: CASSSSHNEQFF.

This clonotype came up a few times. The chain has TRBV6-2 or TRBV6-3 and TRBJ2-3, with 7 bases matching TRBD2. The V segment lost 4 bases and the J segment 4 bases; nucleotides outside the gene matches: 5. Looked up from germline, CDR1 is MNHEY and CDR2 is SVGEGT. The CDR3 sequence is 14 residues long. CDR3 coding DNA: TGTGCCAGCAGTTTTACGGGGGGATCAGATACGCAGTATTTT. It codes for CASSFTGGSDTQYF.

This clonotype was counted between two and nine times. The chain recombines TRBV5-4 with TRBJ2-1, with TRBD1 matching over 7 bases. Unmatched junction bases numbered 10, after V lost 0 bases and J lost 10 bases. The CDR3 totals 15 residues. Germline V CDR1 and CDR2: SGHNT, YYREEE (reference sequence). CDR3 in DNA: TGTGCCAGCAGCTTGGGGGACAGCTCCCTAGGGGAGCAGTTCTTC. This translates into CASSLGDSSLGEQFF. Using reference TRBV5-4 and TRBJ2-1 for the parts outside the CDR3, the full variable domain is ETGVTQSPTHLIKTRGQQVTLRCSSQSGHNTVSWYQQALGQGPQFIFQYYREEENGRGNFPPRFSGLQFPNYSSELNVNALELDDSALYLCASSLGDSSLGEQFFGPGTRLTVL.

This chain links TRBV11-2 with TRBJ2-7; D call uncertain. V was cut by 5 bases and J by 5 bases, with 10 bases left in between. CDR1 and CDR2 (germline): SGHAT, FQNNGV. The CDR3 is 12 residues long. DNA of the CDR3: TGTGCCAGCAGCCCCCCGGGTGACGAGCAGTACTTC. This translates into CASSPPGDEQYF.

To note about this clonotype: Just one base apart from a much larger clone, this may be a read error. The chain employs TRBV5-1 and TRBJ2-3, with TRBD1 identical over 12 bases. The ends lost 4 bases at V and 5 bases at J; junction bases unmatched: 8. Germline CDR1 is SGHRS and CDR2 is YFSETQ. The length of the CDR3 is 16 residues. The CDR3 loop is CASSQRDRGRGDTQYF. The CDR3, as DNA: TGCGCCAGCAGCCAGCGGGACAGGGGGCGAGGAGATACGCAGTATTTT.

The chain recombines TRBV7-3 with TRBJ2-1; unclear D gene. The CDR3 has 13 amino acids. The V gene lost 4 bases and the J gene lost 6 bases, with 10 bases spanning the gap. Germline CDR1 reads SGHTA; CDR2 reads FQGTGA. The CDR3 coding sequence is TGTGCCAGCAGCTCCGGACGCCCCAATGAGCAGTTCTTC. Its translation is CASSSGRPNEQFF.

The rearrangement links TRBV25-1 to TRBJ2-1; 13 positions agree with TRBD2. This CDR3 spans 18 amino acids. The germline V gene has CDR1 MGHDK and CDR2 SYGVNS. The V and J ends lost 4 bases and 7 bases, in that order; junction bases with no gene match: 13. CDR3 in amino acids: CASSAPPLLAGGLNEQFF. The CDR3 region has the DNA TGTGCCAGCAGTGCCCCCCCACTACTAGCGGGGGGGCTGAATGAGCAGTTCTTC.

This clonotype has a handful of counts. The chain joins TRBV20-1 to TRBJ2-1; TRBD2 agrees at 8 bases. This CDR3 spans 13 amino acids. With V trimmed by 6 bases and J by 5 bases, 6 bases remained unmatched. CDR1 is DFQATT and CDR2 is SNEGSKA in the germline V gene (reference sequence). As DNA, the CDR3 is TGCAGTGCCCGATCGGGGGGGAACAATGAGCAGTTCTTC. Its protein is CSARSGGNNEQFF.

The V and J genes are TRBV7-2 and TRBJ1-1; the D gene is possibly TRBD1 (6 bases). The CDR3 is made up of 15 amino acids. Germline V gives CDR1 SGHTA, CDR2 FQGNSA. Trimming shortened V by 6 bases and J by 5 bases, and 19 bases separated the two germline ends. The CDR3 here is CASSQARGAGTEAFF. The CDR3 nucleotides read TGTGCCAGCAGTCAAGCGCGGGGGGCGGGAACTGAAGCTTTCTTT.

This clonotype appeared a few times. V gene TRBV6-5 combines with J gene TRBJ1-1; D is possibly TRBD1 (5 bases). The CDR3 extends over 16 amino acids. The germline V gene has CDR1 MNHEY and CDR2 SVGAGI. The ends were cut back, 2 bases at V and 0 bases at J, with 13 bases in the middle. Here the CDR3 reads CASSYGPGGVNTEAFF. In DNA, the CDR3 is TGTGCCAGCAGTTACGGCCCCGGAGGGGTGAACACTGAAGCTTTCTTT.

Many counts were recorded for this clonotype. The V gene is TRBV6-6, the J gene TRBJ2-7, with D unclear. The CDR3 runs 14 residues. Trimming cost V 10 bases and J 0 bases, with 16 bases left between them. The germline V gene encodes CDR1 MNHNY and CDR2 SVGAGI (reference sequence). The CDR3 protein is CATSEDGLSYEQYF. DNA for the CDR3: TGTGCCACCAGCGAGGACGGCCTCTCCTACGAGCAGTACTTC.

This clonotype was counted ten times or more. The V call is TRBV4-1, the J call TRBJ2-7; no clear D. Germline-derived CDR1 and CDR2 are MGHRA and YSYEKL. The V end was cut by 0 bases, the J end by 3 bases, with 6 bases between. The CDR3 has 13 amino acids. The CDR3 here is CASSQEASYEQYV. In nucleotides, the CDR3 is TGCGCCAGCAGCCAAGAGGCCAGCTACGAGCAGTACGTC.

The chain recombines TRBV20-1 with TRBJ2-3; D is perhaps TRBD1 or TRBD2 (6 bases each). V was shortened by 5 bases and J by 2 bases, with 11 bases between the two germline ends. Germline CDR1 and CDR2: DFQATT and SNEGSKA (reference sequence). The CDR3 totals 13 residues. CDR3 residues: CSAEGGTTDTQYF. The CDR3 DNA reads as TGCAGTGCTGAGGGGGGAACCACAGATACGCAGTATTTT.

This clonotype was seen repeatedly, ten times or more. The rearrangement joins TRBV2 to TRBJ2-1, with D tentatively TRBD2 (6 bases). The CDR3 runs 15 residues. The germline V gene encodes CDR1 SNHLY and CDR2 FYNNEI. Trimming removed 3 bases from V and 4 bases from J, with 13 bases in between. The CDR3 spells CASSELTSPYNEQFF. The CDR3 DNA follows: TGTGCCAGCAGTGAGTTAACTAGCCCGTACAATGAGCAGTTCTTC.

CDR3: CASSVSSAAYNEQFF. The CDR3, as DNA: TGTGCCAGCAGCGTCAGTAGCGCGGCTTACAATGAGCAGTTCTTC. The chain links TRBV6-5 to TRBJ2-1; maybe TRBD2 (5 bases). Per germline, CDR1 MNHEY and CDR2 SVGAGI. CDR3 length equals 15 residues. The V gene lost 6 bases and the J gene lost 4 bases, with 16 bases spanning the gap.

This clonotype has more than one count but fewer than ten. The CDR3 nucleotides are TGTGCCAGCAGCGCCTACAGGGGGCGCGGGCCCTACGAGCAGTACTTC. This gives the protein CASSAYRGRGPYEQYF. This rearrangement joins TRBV7-9 to TRBJ2-7, with 9 bases that match TRBD1. The V gene's germline CDR1 is SEHNR and CDR2 FQNEAQ (reference sequence). This CDR3 comprises 16 residues. With V trimmed by 5 bases and J by 2 bases, 10 bases remained unmatched.